This passage covers 24 T cell receptor beta chains from one sample sequenced in a study of neurological immune-mediated disorders. TCRdb reanalysed the 5' RACE reads using MiXCR and keeps one entry per CDR3 protein. The sample yields about 21,000 distinct CDR3 sequences, 7% to 8.5% seen once. The specimen was CD8+ T cells from blood. The receptors shown here come from a woman under 40 with HTLV-1-associated myelopathy (HAM/TSP).

This clonotype was recorded at least ten times. This rearrangement joins TRBV19 to TRBJ2-5; maybe TRBD2 (5 bases). This CDR3 is 14 amino acids long. Germline assignment: CDR1 LNHDA and CDR2 SQIVND (reference sequence). V was pared by 5 bases and J by 5 bases, with 15 bases between. The CDR3 is CASSPTVGEETQYF. In nucleotides, the CDR3 is TGTGCCAGTAGTCCCACGGTCGGGGAGGAGACCCAGTACTTC.

This clonotype was detected many times. This rearrangement joins TRBV7-9 to TRBJ2-7; D unresolved. Germline assignment: CDR1 SEHNR and CDR2 FQNEAQ (reference sequence). The CDR3 runs 14 residues. Trimming removed 5 bases at V and 2 bases at J, with 13 bases between. In nucleotides, the CDR3 is TGTGCCAGCAGCCCCCTAGGGCACCCCTACGAGCAGTACTTC. Translation gives CASSPLGHPYEQYF.

The chain is built from TRBV20-1 and TRBJ1-5; 7 nucleotides line up with TRBD1. The CDR3 consists of 15 residues. V lost 4 bases to trimming and J lost 4 bases; unmatched junction nucleotides: 10. CDR1 and CDR2 (germline): DFQATT, SNEGSKA (reference sequence). The DNA for the CDR3 is TGCAGTGCTATAGATATACAGGGGATGAATCAGCCCCAGCATTTT. This gives the protein CSAIDIQGMNQPQHF.

By its share, this clonotype is medium-sized. As DNA, the CDR3 is TGTGCCATCAGTGAGTCTCGGGCGCTCAGGGTTAAGCACGAGCAGTACTTC. It yields the protein CAISESRALRVKHEQYF. The rearrangement uses TRBV10-3 and TRBJ2-7; tentatively, D is TRBD1 (5 bases). The CDR3 sequence is 17 residues long. V was clipped by 0 bases and J by 5 bases, with 20 bases between them. Per germline, CDR1 ENHRY and CDR2 SYGVKD.

This clonotype was seen at least ten times. The chain recombines TRBV12-3 or TRBV12-4 with TRBJ2-1; tentative D call: TRBD2 (6 bases). The CDR3 has 13 amino acids. V was cut by 6 bases and J by 6 bases, with 12 bases left in between. The CDR3 DNA reads TGTGCCAGCAGCCCAGTGGGGGGCAATGAGCAGTTCTTC. Translation: CASSPVGGNEQFF.

This clonotype was detected ten times or more. One junction end disagrees with the germline gene, perhaps due to a read error. CDR3 nucleotides: TGTGTCAGCAGTCCCATGGACAGGACCTATGGCTACACCTTC. Translation gives CVSSPMDRTYGYTF. This chain links TRBV25-1 with TRBJ1-2, with 7 nucleotides matching TRBD1. The length of the CDR3 is 14 residues. Germline V gene data show CDR1 as MGHDK and CDR2 as SYGVNS.

This clonotype appeared many times. CDR3: CASSYSGGELDTEAFF. CDR3 nucleotides: TGTGCCAGCAGTTACTCCGGCGGGGAATTGGACACTGAAGCTTTCTTT. The V call is TRBV6-5, the J call TRBJ1-1; D is ambiguous. Germline assignment: CDR1 MNHEY and CDR2 SVGAGI. V lost 0 bases to trimming and J lost 3 bases, with 14 bases between them. The CDR3 length is 16 residues.

The table lists this clonotype with many counts. V is TRBV20-1 and J is TRBJ1-3; D ambiguous. The CDR3 sequence is 20 residues long. Germline V gives CDR1 DFQATT, CDR2 SNEGSKA (reference sequence). V was pared by 1 base and J by 2 bases, with 27 bases between. CDR3 nucleotide sequence: TGCAGTGCTAGAGCCCCTGTCCTCTGGGCCGGAACAGAACCTGGAAACACCATATATTTT. Amino acid sequence: CSARAPVLWAGTEPGNTIYF.

This clonotype has a count of ten or more. This sequence joins TRBV27 and TRBJ2-3, with 8 positions matching TRBD2. Trimming cost V 3 bases and J 5 bases; bases outside gene matches: 13. Germline-derived CDR1 and CDR2 are MNHEY and SMNVEV (reference sequence). The CDR3 is 17 residues long. The DNA for the CDR3 is TGTGCCAGCAGTTTCTTCCCGGGGGGGCCGGAGAAAGATACGCAGTATTTT. This gives the protein CASSFFPGGPEKDTQYF.

This clonotype was seen a single time. V and J are TRBV10-1 and TRBJ2-3, with D possibly matching TRBD2 (7 bases). Germline V gives CDR1 WNHNN, CDR2 SYGVQD (reference sequence). The ends were cut back, 0 bases at V and 5 bases at J, with 18 bases in the middle. The CDR3 contains 17 residues. The CDR3, as DNA: TGCGCCAGCAGTGAGTCGAGGACAAGGGGGGGCTTAGATACGCAGTATTTT. It encodes CASSESRTRGGLDTQYF.

This clonotype was counted at least ten times. The CDR3 sequence: CASMGTSNTGELFF. Written as DNA, the CDR3 is TGTGCCAGCATGGGGACTTCGAACACCGGGGAGCTGTTTTTT. The chain combines TRBV2 with TRBJ2-2, with D maybe TRBD2 (6 bases). This CDR3 has 14 residues. CDR1 and CDR2 from the germline V gene are SNHLY and FYNNEI. V was trimmed by 7 bases and J by 0 bases, leaving 9 bases between them. Full variable domain (remainder filled in from reference TRBV2 and TRBJ2-2): EPEVTQTPSHQVTQMGQEVILRCVPISNHLYFYWYRQILGQKVEFLVSFYNNEISEKSEIFDDQFSVERPDGSNFTLKIRSTKLEDSAMYFCASMGTSNTGELFFGEGSRLTVL.

This clonotype was seen ten or more times. The J gene is TRBJ2-3, the V gene TRBV2; 8 bases align to TRBD1. Looked up from germline, CDR1 is SNHLY and CDR2 is FYNNEI. The junction had 12 bases not matched to a gene; V was cut back by 10 bases and J by 0 bases. The CDR3 runs to 16 residues. The CDR3 loop is CATSDRAFSSTDTQYF. The CDR3 DNA follows: TGTGCCACCTCGGACAGGGCATTCTCAAGCACAGATACGCAGTATTTT.

At least ten counts were recorded for this clonotype. The V and J genes are TRBV20-1 and TRBJ2-6; TRBD2 matches 10 bases. The germline gives CDR1 DFQATT, CDR2 SNEGSKA (reference sequence). The length of the CDR3 is 16 residues. J lost 1 base, V lost 1 base, and 1 base had no gene match. The CDR3 loop reads CSARASGGSGANVLTF. CDR3 nucleotides: TGCAGTGCTAGAGCTAGCGGGGGATCTGGGGCCAACGTCCTGACTTTC.

This clonotype was detected many times. The chain joins TRBV11-2 to TRBJ1-3, with 8 bases lining up with TRBD1. The CDR3 covers 15 residues. In germline, CDR1 is SGHAT, CDR2 FQNNGV. V dropped 4 bases and J dropped 2; count of bases not matched to a gene: 4. CDR3 sequence reads: CASSSLRGPGNTIYF. For the CDR3, the DNA is TGTGCCAGCAGCTCCCTCAGGGGGCCTGGAAACACCATATATTTT.

This clonotype was observed many times. This chain joins TRBV2 and TRBJ2-7; D gene unclear. V lost 7 bases to trimming and J lost 2 bases, with 18 bases between them. The CDR3 spans 15 residues. Germline CDR1 reads SNHLY; CDR2 reads FYNNEI. The CDR3 DNA reads as TGTGCCAGCATAACCTTGGGCAGGACGACCTACGAGCAGTACTTC. This gives the protein CASITLGRTTYEQYF.

Many counts were recorded for this clonotype. J is TRBJ2-7 and V is TRBV7-6, with TRBD1 identical over 8 bases. This CDR3 region has 16 residues. Germline CDR1 is SGHVS and CDR2 is FNYEAQ. Trimming took 4 bases from V and 4 from J; bases not matched to a gene: 12. The DNA for the CDR3 is TGTGCCAGCAGCTCAGATCCGGGACAGGTTTTGTACGAGCAGTACTTC. This codes for CASSSDPGQVLYEQYF.

This clonotype was seen many times. The chain uses TRBV6-4 and TRBJ2-3; 8 bases are shared with TRBD2. The CDR3 has 15 amino acids. V lost 3 bases and J lost 4; bases outside the gene matches: 6. Per germline, CDR1 MRHNA and CDR2 SNTAGT. CDR3 in DNA: TGTGCCAGCAGTGAGTCGGGGGGGGCCTCAGATACGCAGTATTTT. Protein: CASSESGGASDTQYF.

The chain has TRBV12-3 or TRBV12-4 and TRBJ1-5; 10 bases are shared with TRBD1. Trimming took 4 bases from V and 6 from J; bases not matched to a gene: 18. CDR3 length: 19 residues. The CDR3 is CASSSQLPDRGRRIQPQHF. The CDR3 nucleotides are TGTGCCAGCAGTTCACAACTGCCGGACAGGGGGAGACGTATTCAGCCCCAGCATTTT.

This clonotype has ten or more counts. The chain recombines TRBV9 with TRBJ2-3; D is unresolved. The germline V gene encodes CDR1 SGDLS and CDR2 YYNGEE. The CDR3 is 14 amino acids. Deletions cut 3 bases from V and 1 base from J, with 9 bases between. In DNA, the CDR3 is TGTGCCAGCAGCGGATTAGGTGGCACAGATACGCAGTATTTT. It encodes CASSGLGGTDTQYF.

This clonotype occurred many times. The chain couples TRBV11-3 to TRBJ2-1; 9 bases line up with TRBD1. V dropped 5 bases and J dropped 5; count of bases not matched to a gene: 4. Germline CDR1 is SGHNT and CDR2 is YENEEA. The CDR3 runs 14 residues. The CDR3 region has the DNA TGTGCCAGCAGCACCCGGGACAGGGACAATGAGCAGTTCTTC. Translated, it gives CASSTRDRDNEQFF.

This clonotype showed up many times. The V gene is TRBV7-6, the J gene TRBJ1-1; D is undetermined. The CDR3 spans 16 residues. V was clipped by 0 bases and J by 0 bases, with 11 bases between them. Germline V CDR1 and CDR2: SGHVS, FNYEAQ. The CDR3 region is CASSLADLGMNTEAFF. The CDR3 DNA reads TGTGCCAGCAGCTTAGCGGACCTGGGGATGAACACTGAAGCTTTCTTT.

Many counts were recorded for this clonotype. The chain links TRBV7-8 to TRBJ1-4, with 11 positions matching TRBD1. Germline V gene lookup returns CDR1 SGHVS and CDR2 FQNEAQ. The CDR3 is 14 residues long. V was clipped by 5 bases and J by 7 bases; unmatched bases: 3. The CDR3 loop is CASSQGQGGEKLFF. The CDR3 nucleotides read TGTGCCAGCAGCCAGGGACAGGGGGGTGAAAAACTGTTTTTT.

This clonotype was seen repeatedly, ten times or more. This chain uses TRBV20-1 with TRBJ2-7; D remains unclear. CDR3 length: 14 residues. In germline, CDR1 is DFQATT, CDR2 SNEGSKA (reference sequence). Trimming took off 4 bases at V and 1 base at J, with 14 bases between the two ends. CDR3 in DNA: TGCAGTGCTACTGATAGGACCGAGTCCTACGAGCAGTACTTC. The encoded protein is CSATDRTESYEQYF.

The sample holds many counts of this clonotype. This chain joins TRBV3-1 and TRBJ2-3; 7 bases fit TRBD2. V gave up 3 bases and J gave up 6 bases; unmatched junction bases: 6. Per the germline V gene, CDR1 is LGHDT and CDR2 is YNNKEL (reference sequence). The CDR3 has 14 residues. CDR3 DNA: TGTGCCAGCAGCCACCCGAGCGGGGATGATACGCAGTATTTT. This translates into CASSHPSGDDTQYF.